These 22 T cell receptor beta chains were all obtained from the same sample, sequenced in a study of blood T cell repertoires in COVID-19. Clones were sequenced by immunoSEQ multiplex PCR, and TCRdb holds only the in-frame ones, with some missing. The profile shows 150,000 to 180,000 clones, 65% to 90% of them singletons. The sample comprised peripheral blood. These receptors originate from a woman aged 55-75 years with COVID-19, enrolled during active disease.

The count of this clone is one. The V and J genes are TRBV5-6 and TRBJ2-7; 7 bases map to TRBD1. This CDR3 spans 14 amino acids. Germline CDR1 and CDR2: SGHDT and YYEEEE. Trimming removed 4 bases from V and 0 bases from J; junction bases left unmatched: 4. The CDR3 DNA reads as TGTGCCAGCAGCCCAGACAGGGCCTCCTACGAGCAGTACGTC. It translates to CASSPDRASYEQYV.

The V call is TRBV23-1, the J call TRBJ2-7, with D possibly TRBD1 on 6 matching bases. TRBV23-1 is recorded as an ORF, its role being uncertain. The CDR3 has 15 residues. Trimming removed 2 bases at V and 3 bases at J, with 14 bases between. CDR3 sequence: CASSQATGLGYEQYF. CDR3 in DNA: TGCGCCAGCAGTCAAGCCACAGGGCTCGGCTACGAGCAGTACTTC.

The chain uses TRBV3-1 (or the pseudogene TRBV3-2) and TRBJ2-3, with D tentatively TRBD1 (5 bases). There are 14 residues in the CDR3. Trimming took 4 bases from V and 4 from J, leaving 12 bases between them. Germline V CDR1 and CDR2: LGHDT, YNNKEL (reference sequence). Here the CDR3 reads CASSPFGAADTQYF. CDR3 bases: TGTGCCAGCAGCCCTTTTGGGGCCGCAGATACGCAGTATTTT.

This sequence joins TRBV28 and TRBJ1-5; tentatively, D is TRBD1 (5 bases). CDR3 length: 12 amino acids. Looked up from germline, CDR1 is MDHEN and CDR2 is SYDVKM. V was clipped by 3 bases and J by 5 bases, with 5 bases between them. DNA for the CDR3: TGTGCCAGCAGTTTGACAGATCAGCCCCAGCATTTT. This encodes CASSLTDQPQHF.

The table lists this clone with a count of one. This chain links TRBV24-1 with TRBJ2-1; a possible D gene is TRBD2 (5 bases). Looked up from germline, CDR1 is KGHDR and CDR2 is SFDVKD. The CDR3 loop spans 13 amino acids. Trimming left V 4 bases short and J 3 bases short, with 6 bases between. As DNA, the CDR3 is TGTGCCACCAGTGACAGCGGCTACAATGAGCAGTTCTTC. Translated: CATSDSGYNEQFF.

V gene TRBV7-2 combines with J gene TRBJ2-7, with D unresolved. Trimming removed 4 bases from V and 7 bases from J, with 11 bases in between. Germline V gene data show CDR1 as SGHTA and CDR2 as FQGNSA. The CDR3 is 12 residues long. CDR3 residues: CASSSYLGEQYF. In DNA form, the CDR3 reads TGTGCCAGCAGCTCATATCTCGGGGAGCAGTACTTC.

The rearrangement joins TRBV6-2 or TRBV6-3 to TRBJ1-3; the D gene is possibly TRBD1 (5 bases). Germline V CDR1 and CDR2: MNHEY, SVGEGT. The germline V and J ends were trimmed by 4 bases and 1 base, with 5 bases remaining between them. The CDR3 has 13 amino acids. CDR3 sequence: CASSSGSGNTIYF. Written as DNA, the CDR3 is TGTGCCAGCAGTTCAGGGTCTGGAAACACCATATATTTT.

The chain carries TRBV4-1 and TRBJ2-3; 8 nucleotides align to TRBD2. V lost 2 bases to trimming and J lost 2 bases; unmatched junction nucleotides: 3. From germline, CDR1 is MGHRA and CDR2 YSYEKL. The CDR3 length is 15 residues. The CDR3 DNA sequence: TGCGCCAGCAGCCAACCGGGACTAGACACAGATACGCAGTATTTT. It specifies CASSQPGLDTDTQYF.

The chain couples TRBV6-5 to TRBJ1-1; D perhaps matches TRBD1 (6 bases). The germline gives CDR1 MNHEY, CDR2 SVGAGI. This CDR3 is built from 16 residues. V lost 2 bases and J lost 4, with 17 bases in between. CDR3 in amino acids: CASSYVYTGMGTEAFF. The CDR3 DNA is TGTGCCAGCAGTTACGTATATACAGGGATGGGCACTGAAGCTTTCTTT.

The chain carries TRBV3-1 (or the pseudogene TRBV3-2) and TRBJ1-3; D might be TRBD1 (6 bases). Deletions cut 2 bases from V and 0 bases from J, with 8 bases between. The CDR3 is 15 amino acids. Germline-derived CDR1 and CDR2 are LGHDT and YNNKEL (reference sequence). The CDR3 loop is CASSQRGSSGNTIYF. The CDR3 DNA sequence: TGTGCCAGCAGCCAAAGGGGGAGCTCTGGAAACACCATATATTTT.

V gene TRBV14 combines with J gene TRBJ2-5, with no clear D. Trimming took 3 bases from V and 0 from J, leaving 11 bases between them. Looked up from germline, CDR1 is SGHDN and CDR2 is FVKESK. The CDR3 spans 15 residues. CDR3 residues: CASSHLSLYQETQYF. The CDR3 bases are TGTGCCAGCAGCCATCTAAGTTTGTACCAAGAGACCCAGTACTTC.

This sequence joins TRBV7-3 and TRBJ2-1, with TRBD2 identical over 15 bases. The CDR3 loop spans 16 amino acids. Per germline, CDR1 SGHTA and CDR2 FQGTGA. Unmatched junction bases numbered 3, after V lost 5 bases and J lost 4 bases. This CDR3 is CASSGGLAGGYNEQFF. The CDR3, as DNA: TGTGCCAGCAGCGGCGGACTAGCGGGAGGGTACAATGAGCAGTTCTTC.

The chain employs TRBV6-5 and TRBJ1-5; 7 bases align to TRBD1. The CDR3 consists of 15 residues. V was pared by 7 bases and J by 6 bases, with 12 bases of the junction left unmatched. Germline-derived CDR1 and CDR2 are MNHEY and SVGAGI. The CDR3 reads CASTTRQGVGQPQHF. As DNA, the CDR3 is TGTGCCAGCACCACGAGGCAGGGGGTAGGTCAGCCCCAGCATTTT.

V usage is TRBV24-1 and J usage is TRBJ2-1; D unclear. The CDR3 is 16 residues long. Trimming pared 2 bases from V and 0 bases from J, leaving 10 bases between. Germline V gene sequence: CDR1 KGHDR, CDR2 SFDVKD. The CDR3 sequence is CATSDSGGNSYNEQFF. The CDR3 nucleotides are TGTGCCACCAGTGATTCTGGCGGCAACTCCTACAATGAGCAGTTCTTC.

CDR3 nucleotide sequence: TGTGCCAGCAGCTTGGCGCGGCAGGGAAGCCAGCCCCAGCATTTT. It encodes CASSLARQGSQPQHF. V and J are TRBV7-2 and TRBJ1-5; D perhaps matches TRBD1 (5 bases). The germline V and J ends were trimmed by 3 bases and 7 bases, with 16 bases remaining between them. In germline, CDR1 is SGHTA, CDR2 FQGNSA. The CDR3 is 15 amino acids.

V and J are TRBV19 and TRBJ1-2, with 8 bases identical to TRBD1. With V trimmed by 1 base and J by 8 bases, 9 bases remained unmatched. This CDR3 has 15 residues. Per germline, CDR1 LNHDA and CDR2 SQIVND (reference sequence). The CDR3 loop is CASSIAGGGLYGYTF. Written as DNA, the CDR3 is TGTGCCAGTAGTATAGCAGGGGGCGGCCTATACGGCTACACCTTC.

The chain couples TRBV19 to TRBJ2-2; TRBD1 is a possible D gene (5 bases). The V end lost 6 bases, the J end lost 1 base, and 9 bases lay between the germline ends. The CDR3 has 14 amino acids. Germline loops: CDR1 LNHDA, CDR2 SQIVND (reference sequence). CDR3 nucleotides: TGTGCCAGTAGGACAGAGCGGAACACCGGGGAGCTGTTTTTT. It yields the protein CASRTERNTGELFF.

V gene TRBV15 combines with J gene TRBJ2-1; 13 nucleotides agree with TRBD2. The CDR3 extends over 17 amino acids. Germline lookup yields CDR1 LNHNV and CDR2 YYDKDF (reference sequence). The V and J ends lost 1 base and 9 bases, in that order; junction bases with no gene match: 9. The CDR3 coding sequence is TGTGCCACCAGCAGAGCCGAACGGACTAGCGGGAGAGGTGAGCAGTTCTTC. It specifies CATSRAERTSGRGEQFF.

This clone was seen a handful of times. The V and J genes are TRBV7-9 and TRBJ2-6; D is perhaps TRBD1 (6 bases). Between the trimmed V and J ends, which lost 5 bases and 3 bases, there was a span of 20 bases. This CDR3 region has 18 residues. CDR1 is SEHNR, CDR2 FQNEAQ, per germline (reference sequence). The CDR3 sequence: CASSTSWTEGDGANVLTF. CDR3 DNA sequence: TGTGCCAGCAGCACCTCCTGGACAGAGGGGGATGGGGCCAACGTCCTGACTTTC.

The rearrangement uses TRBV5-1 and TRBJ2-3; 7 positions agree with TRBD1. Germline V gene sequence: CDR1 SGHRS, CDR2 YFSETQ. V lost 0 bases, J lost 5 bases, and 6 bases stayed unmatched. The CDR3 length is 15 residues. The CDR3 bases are TGCGCCAGCAGCTTGGAAGGGGGCAAAGGAGATACGCAGTATTTT. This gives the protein CASSLEGGKGDTQYF.

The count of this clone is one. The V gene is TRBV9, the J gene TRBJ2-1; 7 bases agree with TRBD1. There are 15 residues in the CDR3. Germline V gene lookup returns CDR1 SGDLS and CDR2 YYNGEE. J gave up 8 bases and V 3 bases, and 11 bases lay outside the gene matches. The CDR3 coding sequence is TGTGCCAGCAGCGCCCGGGACAGTTTTACCGATGAGCAGTTCTTC. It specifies CASSARDSFTDEQFF.

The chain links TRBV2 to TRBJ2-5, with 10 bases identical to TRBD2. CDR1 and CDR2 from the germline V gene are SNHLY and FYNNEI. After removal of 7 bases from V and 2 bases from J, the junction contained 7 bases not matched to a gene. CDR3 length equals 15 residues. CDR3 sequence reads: CASKKREGPQETQYF. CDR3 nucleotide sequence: TGTGCCAGCAAAAAGCGGGAGGGCCCGCAAGAGACCCAGTACTTC.